The clone carrying this TCR beta chain has a handful of counts. The antigen is not known. This sample was included in a study of early T cells in non-severe SARS-CoV-2 infection. Across the whole study: Chains from this unsorted whole-blood bulk RNA could not be paired.

Study-level findings and limits: CD4 and private specificities were missed by VDJdb matching, which favored anti-spike CD8 responses.

The TCR library protocol was used to attach unique molecular identifiers. These identifiers were attached to individual cDNA molecules. TCRdb analysed the 5' RACE reads with MiXCR anew, one entry per CDR3 protein. There are just under 85,000 distinct CDR3 sequences in the sample; under 11% occur only once, and over 7.5% lies in the top ten. In germline, CDR1 is WNHNN, CDR2 SYGVQD (reference sequence). The CDR3 has 15 amino acids. V trimming: 3 bases; J trimming: 1 base; junction bases outside the gene matches: 3. The sequence derives from an adult who was a healthcare worker with PCR-confirmed SARS-CoV-2 infection or an uninfected control (not recorded which). The source was whole blood, collected at baseline. The rearrangement links TRBV10-1 to TRBJ2-3, with 8 bases that match TRBD2. The DNA for the CDR3 is TGCGCCAGCAGTGACAGCGGGAGTGGCACAGATACGCAGTATTTT. Protein sequence: CASSDSGSGTDTQYF.